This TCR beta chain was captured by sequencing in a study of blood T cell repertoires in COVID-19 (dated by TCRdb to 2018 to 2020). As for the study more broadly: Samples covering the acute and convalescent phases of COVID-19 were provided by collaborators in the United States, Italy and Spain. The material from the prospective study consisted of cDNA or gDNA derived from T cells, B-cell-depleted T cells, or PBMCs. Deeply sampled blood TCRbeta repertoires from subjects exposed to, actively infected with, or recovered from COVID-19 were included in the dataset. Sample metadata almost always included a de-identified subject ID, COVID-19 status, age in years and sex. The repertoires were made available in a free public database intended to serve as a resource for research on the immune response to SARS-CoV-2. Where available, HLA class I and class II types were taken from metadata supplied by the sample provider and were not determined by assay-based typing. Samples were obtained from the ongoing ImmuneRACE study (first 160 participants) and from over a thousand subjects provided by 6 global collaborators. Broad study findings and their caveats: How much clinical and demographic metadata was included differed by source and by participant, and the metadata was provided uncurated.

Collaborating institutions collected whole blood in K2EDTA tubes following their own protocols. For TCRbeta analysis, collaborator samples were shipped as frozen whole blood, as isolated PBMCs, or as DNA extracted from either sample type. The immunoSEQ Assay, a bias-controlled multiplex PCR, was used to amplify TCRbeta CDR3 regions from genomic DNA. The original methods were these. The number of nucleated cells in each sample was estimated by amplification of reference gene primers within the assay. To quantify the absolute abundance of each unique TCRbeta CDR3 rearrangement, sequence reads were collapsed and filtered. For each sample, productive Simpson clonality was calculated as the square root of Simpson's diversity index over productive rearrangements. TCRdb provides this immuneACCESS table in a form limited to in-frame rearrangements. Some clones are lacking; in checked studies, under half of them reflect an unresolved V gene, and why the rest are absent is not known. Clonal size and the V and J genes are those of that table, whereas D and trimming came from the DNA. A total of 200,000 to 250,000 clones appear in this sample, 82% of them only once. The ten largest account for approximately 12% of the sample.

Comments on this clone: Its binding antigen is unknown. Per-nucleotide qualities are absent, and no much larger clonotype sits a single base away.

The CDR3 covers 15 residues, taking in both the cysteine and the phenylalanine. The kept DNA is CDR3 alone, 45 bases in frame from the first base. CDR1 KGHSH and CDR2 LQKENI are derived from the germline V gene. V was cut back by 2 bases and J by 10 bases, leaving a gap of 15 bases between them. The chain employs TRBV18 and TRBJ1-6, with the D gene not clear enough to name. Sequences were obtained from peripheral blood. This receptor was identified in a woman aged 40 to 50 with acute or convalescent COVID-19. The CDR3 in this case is CASSPEGGFGSPLHF. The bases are TGTGCCAGCTCACCAGAGGGTGGGTTCGGCTCACCCCTCCACTTT.